The present T cell receptor beta chain was sequenced within a study of blood T cell repertoires in COVID-19 (dated by TCRdb to about 2020). Study-level background: The collaborator samples originated in the United States, Italy and Spain and spanned the acute and convalescent phases of COVID-19. The material from the prospective study consisted of cDNA or gDNA derived from T cells, B-cell-depleted T cells, or PBMCs. Deeply sampled blood TCRbeta repertoires from subjects exposed to, actively infected with, or recovered from COVID-19 were included in the dataset. The repertoires were released in a freely available public database meant as a resource for research on the immune response to SARS-CoV-2. The samples were drawn from the first 160 participants of the ongoing ImmuneRACE study and from 1,254 subjects provided by 6 global collaborators. A de-identified subject ID, COVID-19 status, age in years and sex were almost always included in the sample metadata. Where available, HLA class I and class II types were taken from metadata supplied by the sample provider and were not determined by assay-based typing.

There are a few counts of this clone. The antigen it recognizes is unknown. The input lacks base qualities; no much larger clone sits a single base away. Each collaborating institution followed its own protocols to collect whole blood in K2EDTA tubes. For TCRbeta analysis, collaborators shipped samples as frozen whole blood, isolated PBMCs, or DNA extracted from either of those sample types. The immunoSEQ Assay, a bias-controlled multiplex PCR, was used to amplify TCRbeta CDR3 regions from genomic DNA. On the study's bioinformatics: Nucleated cell counts per sample were estimated from amplification of reference gene primers within the assay. To quantify the absolute abundance of each unique TCRbeta CDR3 rearrangement, sequence reads were collapsed and filtered. Productive Simpson clonality was computed per sample as the square root of Simpson's diversity index over productive rearrangements. Drawn from immuneACCESS, this table holds only the in-frame rearrangements with V and J called that TCRdb kept. Clones are partly lost; checked studies trace under half to an unresolved V gene and leave the rest unexplained. V, J and clone size reflect that table, while D and trimming were determined from the DNA. For this sample the table gives 150,000 to 200,000 clones, of which roughly 86% were detected only once. Less than 3% of the sample is held by the ten biggest clonotypes.

The paper's findings and limits, for the study overall: How much clinical and demographic metadata was included differed by source and by participant, and the metadata was provided uncurated.

Taken from cysteine to phenylalanine, the CDR3 has 14 residues. Only the CDR3 portion is preserved as DNA: 42 bases, with reading frame beginning at the first base. At the junction V is shortened by 5 bases and J by 4 bases; bases outside the gene matches: 8. CDR1 SGHRS and CDR2 YFSETQ are derived from the germline V gene. The sequenced material came from peripheral blood. The chain couples TRBV5-1 to TRBJ1-1; the junction holds 7 bases that match TRBD1. This receptor was identified in a man aged 35-49 years with active or convalescent COVID-19. The bases read TGCGCCAGCAGGACAGGGTCGCAGAGCACTGAAGCTTTCTTT. It translates to CASRTGSQSTEAFF.